This T cell receptor (beta chain) originates from a study of control samples from healthy donors and cancer patients. TCRdb keeps only in-frame clones here, not all; method: immunoSEQ multiplex PCR. The sample has 90,000 to 100,000 clones; around three quarters are singletons. Germline loops: CDR1 SGHRS, CDR2 YFSETQ. V was shortened by 2 bases and J by 4 bases, with 12 bases between the two germline ends. CDR3 size: 15 residues. The chain is built from TRBV5-1 and TRBJ2-2; D unclear. The sequencing sample was made of blood. The receptor's source is a woman between 25 and 40 years old in good health. The CDR3 DNA is TGCGCCAGCAGCTTCGTAGATGGTGGCACCGGGGAGCTGTTTTTT. It yields the protein CASSFVDGGTGELFF. The full variable domain, in which reference TRBV5-1 and TRBJ2-2 provide the parts outside the CDR3, is KAGVTQTPRYLIKTRGQQVTLSCSPISGHRSVSWYQQTPGQGLQFLFEYFSETQRNKGNFPGRFSGRQFSNSRSEMNVSTLELGDSALYLCASSFVDGGTGELFFGEGSRLTVL.